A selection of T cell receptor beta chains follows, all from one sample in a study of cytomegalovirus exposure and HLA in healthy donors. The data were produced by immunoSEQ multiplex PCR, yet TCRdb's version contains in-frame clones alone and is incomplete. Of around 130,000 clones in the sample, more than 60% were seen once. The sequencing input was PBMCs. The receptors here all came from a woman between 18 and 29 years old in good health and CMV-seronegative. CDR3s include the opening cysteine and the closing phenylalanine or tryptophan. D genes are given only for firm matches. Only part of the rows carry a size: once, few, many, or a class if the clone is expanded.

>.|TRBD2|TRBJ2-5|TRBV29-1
CSVRTSFQETQYF
TGCAGCGTCCGGACTAGTTTCCAAGAGACCCAGTACTTC
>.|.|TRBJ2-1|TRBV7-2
CASSLGHQSNEQFF
TGTGCCAGCAGCTTGGGCCACCAGTCCAATGAGCAGTTCTTC
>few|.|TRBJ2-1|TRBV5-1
CASSSGAPPQGEQFF
TGCGCCAGCAGCTCGGGCGCCCCCCCCCAGGGTGAGCAGTTCTTC
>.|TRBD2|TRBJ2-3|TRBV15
CASTSGRGTDTQYF
TGTGCCAGTACTAGCGGGAGAGGAACCGATACGCAGTATTTT
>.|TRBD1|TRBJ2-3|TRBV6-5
CASRSTGSGDTQYF
TGTGCCAGCAGATCGACAGGGTCGGGAGATACGCAGTATTTT
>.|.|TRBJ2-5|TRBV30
CAWSVQVETQYF
TGTGCCTGGAGTGTACAGGTAGAGACCCAGTACTTC
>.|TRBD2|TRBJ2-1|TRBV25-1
CASRPTSGHYNEQFF
TGTGCCAGCCGACCGACTAGCGGACACTACAATGAGCAGTTCTTC
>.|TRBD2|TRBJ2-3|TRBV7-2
CASSLVPAGGTDTQYF
TGTGCCAGCAGCTTAGTCCCCGCGGGAGGTACAGATACGCAGTATTTT
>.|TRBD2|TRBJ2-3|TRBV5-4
CASSLETSGRTDTQYF
TGTGCCAGCAGCTTGGAGACTAGCGGGAGAACAGATACGCAGTATTTT
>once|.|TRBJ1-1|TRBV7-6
CASSLSVQGDTEAFF
TGTGCCAGCAGCTTATCCGTACAGGGCGACACTGAAGCTTTCTTT
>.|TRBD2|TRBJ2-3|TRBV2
CASSRLAGVGDTQYF
TGTGCCAGCAGCCGACTAGCGGGAGTAGGAGATACGCAGTATTTT
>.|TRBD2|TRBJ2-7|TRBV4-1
CASSQDSGRKAGGLLMGEQYF
TGCGCCAGCAGCCAAGACTCGGGTCGTAAAGCGGGAGGGCTCTTGATGGGGGAGCAGTACTTC
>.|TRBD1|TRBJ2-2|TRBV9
CASSRTGQGFSGELFF
TGTGCCAGCAGTCGTACGGGACAGGGTTTTTCCGGGGAGCTGTTTTTT
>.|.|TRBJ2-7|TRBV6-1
CASILSPPSYEQYF
TGTGCCAGCATTCTTTCCCCGCCGAGCTACGAGCAGTACTTC
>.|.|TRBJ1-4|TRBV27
CASSLGGLGEKLFF
TGTGCCAGCAGTTTAGGAGGGTTAGGTGAAAAACTGTTTTTT
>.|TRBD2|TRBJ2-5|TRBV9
CASSVGRTSGQETQYF
TGTGCCAGCAGCGTAGGAAGGACTAGCGGACAAGAGACCCAGTACTTC
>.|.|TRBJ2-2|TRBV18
CASSPPYTGELFF
TGTGCCAGCTCACCCCCCTACACCGGGGAGCTGTTTTTT
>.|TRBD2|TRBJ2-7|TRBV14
CASSQGGGGRYEQYF
TGTGCCAGCAGCCAAGGTGGCGGGGGTCGGTACGAGCAGTACTTC
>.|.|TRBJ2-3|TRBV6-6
CASIRESTDTQYF
TGTGCCAGCATCCGGGAGTCAACAGATACGCAGTATTTT
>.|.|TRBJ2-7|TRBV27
CASSFPGSYEQYF
TGTGCCAGCAGTTTCCCAGGGTCCTACGAGCAGTACTTC
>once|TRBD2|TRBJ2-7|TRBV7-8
CASSLSLVVSGSGYEQYF
TGTGCCAGCAGCTTAAGTCTCGTTGTCAGCGGGAGCGGCTACGAGCAGTACTTC
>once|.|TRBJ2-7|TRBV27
CASSPLSFGSFYEQYF
TGTGCCAGCAGTCCCCTCTCTTTCGGGAGCTTCTACGAGCAGTACTTC
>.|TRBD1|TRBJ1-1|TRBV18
CASSPLLEQGYNTEAFF
TGTGCCAGCTCACCCCTCTTAGAACAGGGGTACAACACTGAAGCTTTCTTT
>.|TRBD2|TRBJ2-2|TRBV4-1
CASRTTLGLAGGTGELFF
TGCGCCAGCAGAACTACCTTAGGACTAGCGGGAGGCACCGGGGAGCTGTTTTTT
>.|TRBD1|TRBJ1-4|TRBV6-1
CASSVPGQGSEKLFF
TGTGCCAGCAGTGTCCCGGGACAGGGATCTGAAAAACTGTTTTTT
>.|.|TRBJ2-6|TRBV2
CASSGDRPGANVLTF
TGTGCCAGCAGTGGAGACAGGCCTGGGGCCAACGTCCTGACTTTC
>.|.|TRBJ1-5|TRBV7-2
CASSLGTSYQPQHF
TGTGCCAGCAGCTTAGGGACAAGCTATCAGCCCCAGCATTTT
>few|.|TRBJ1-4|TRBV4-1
CASSLMWREKLFF
TGCGCCAGCAGCCTAATGTGGAGGGAAAAACTGTTTTTT
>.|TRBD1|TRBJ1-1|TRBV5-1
CASSYSGQGAAEAFF
TGCGCCAGCAGCTATTCCGGACAGGGGGCCGCTGAAGCTTTCTTT
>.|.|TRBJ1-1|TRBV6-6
CASSTGMNTEAFF
TGTGCCAGCAGTACAGGGATGAACACTGAAGCTTTCTTT